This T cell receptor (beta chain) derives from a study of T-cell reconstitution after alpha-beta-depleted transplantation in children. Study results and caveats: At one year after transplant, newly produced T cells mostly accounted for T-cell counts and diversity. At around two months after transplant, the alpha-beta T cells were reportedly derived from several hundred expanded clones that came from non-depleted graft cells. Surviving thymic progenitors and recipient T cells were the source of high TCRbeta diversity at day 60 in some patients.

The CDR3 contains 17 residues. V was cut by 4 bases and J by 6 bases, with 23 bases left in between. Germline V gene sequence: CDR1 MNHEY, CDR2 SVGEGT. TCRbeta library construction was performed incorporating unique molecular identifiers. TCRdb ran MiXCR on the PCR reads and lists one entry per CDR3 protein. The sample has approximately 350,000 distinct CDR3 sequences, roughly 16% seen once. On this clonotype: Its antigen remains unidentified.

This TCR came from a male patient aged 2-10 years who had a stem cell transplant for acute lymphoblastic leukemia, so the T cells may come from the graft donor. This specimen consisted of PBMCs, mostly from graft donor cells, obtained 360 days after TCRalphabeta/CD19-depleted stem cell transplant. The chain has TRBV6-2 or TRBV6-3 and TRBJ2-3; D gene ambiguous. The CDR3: CASSLRARPLDGDTQYF. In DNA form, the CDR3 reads TGTGCCAGCAGTTTAAGAGCTCGCCCCCTAGACGGGGATACGCAGTATTTT.